Each of the 5 T cell receptor beta chains below was sequenced from the same sample in a study of CD8+ T cells in alopecia areata. Once RNA had been extracted, it was reverse transcribed into cDNA to act as the sequencing template. Only in-frame clones appear in the TCRdb table, and some are missing; sequencing was by immunoSEQ multiplex PCR. Of approximately 140,000 clones in the sample, about 86% were seen once. Noted treatment: oral pan-JAK inhibitor, 5-10 mg twice daily. The sample was CD8+ T cells sorted from blood, taken at week 4, from a patient treated with tofacitinib. The source of these receptors is a human donor with alopecia areata.

The chain uses TRBV29-1 and TRBJ1-1; D is perhaps TRBD1 (5 bases). Germline V gives CDR1 SQVTM, CDR2 ANQGSEA. The CDR3 runs to 13 residues. V shed 4 bases and J shed 6 bases, with 15 bases lying between them. CDR3: CSVGNSGGAEAFF. The DNA of the CDR3 is TGCAGCGTTGGCAACTCTGGGGGTGCTGAAGCTTTCTTT. The variable domain in full, with the rest retrieved from reference TRBV29-1 and TRBJ1-1, is SAVISQKPSRDICQRGTSLTIQCQVDSQVTMMFWYRQQPGQSLTLIATANQGSEATYESGFVIDKFPISRPNLTFSTLTVSNMSPEDSSIYLCSVGNSGGAEAFFGQGTRLTVV.

The V and J genes are TRBV19 and TRBJ2-5; no definite D call. CDR1 is LNHDA, CDR2 SQIVND, per germline (reference sequence). The length of the CDR3 is 12 residues. With 3 bases removed from V and 3 bases from J, the gap between germline ends came to 5 bases. CDR3 region: CASSMHEETQYF. The CDR3 DNA is TGTGCCAGTAGTATGCATGAAGAGACCCAGTACTTC. The whole variable domain, filled in from reference TRBV19 and TRBJ2-5, reads DGGITQSPKYLFRKEGQNVTLSCEQNLNHDAMYWYRQDPGQGLRLIYYSQIVNDFQKGDIAEGYSVSREKKESFPLTVTSAQKNPTAFYLCASSMHEETQYFGPGTRLLVL.

The chain combines TRBV29-1 with TRBJ1-1; D not resolved. From germline, CDR1 is SQVTM and CDR2 ANQGSEA. V lost 6 bases and J 4 bases, leaving 12 bases between the germline ends. CDR3 length: 12 residues. In nucleotides, the CDR3 is TGCAGCGTCGCACGGGAGGGCACTGAAGCTTTCTTT. Its protein product is CSVAREGTEAFF.

The chain combines TRBV6-1 with TRBJ2-7; D uncertain. CDR3 size: 10 residues. The V gene's germline CDR1 is MNHNS and CDR2 SASEGT. V was trimmed by 5 bases and J by 9 bases, leaving 8 bases between them. In DNA form, the CDR3 reads TGTGCCAGCAGTAGGCCGAGGCAGTACTTC. Its translation is CASSRPRQYF.

The genes are TRBV30 and TRBJ1-5; D call uncertain. Germline V gene data show CDR1 as GTSNPN and CDR2 as SVGIG (reference sequence). The length of the CDR3 is 14 residues. Trimming took 0 bases from V and 5 from J, leaving 11 bases between them. The CDR3 DNA reads as TGTGCCTGGAGTGTATGGTCCCAAGATCAGCCCCAGCATTTT. Its translation: CAWSVWSQDQPQHF.